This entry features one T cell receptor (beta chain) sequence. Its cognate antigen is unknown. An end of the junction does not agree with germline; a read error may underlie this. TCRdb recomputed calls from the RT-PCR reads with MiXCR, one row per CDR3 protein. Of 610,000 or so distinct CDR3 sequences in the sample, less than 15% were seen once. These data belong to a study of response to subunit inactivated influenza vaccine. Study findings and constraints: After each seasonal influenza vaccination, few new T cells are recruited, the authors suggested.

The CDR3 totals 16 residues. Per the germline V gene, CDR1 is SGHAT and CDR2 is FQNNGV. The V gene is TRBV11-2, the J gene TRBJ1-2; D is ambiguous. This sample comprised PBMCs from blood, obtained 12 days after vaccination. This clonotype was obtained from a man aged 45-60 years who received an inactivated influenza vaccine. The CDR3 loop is CASSLGLSRGAGGYTF. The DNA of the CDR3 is TGTGCCAGCAGCTTAGGTTTGTCCAGAGGTGCGGGCGGCTACACTTTC.